This T cell receptor beta chain was observed in a study of T cell responses to AZD1222 COVID-19 vaccine. CDR1 SNHLY and CDR2 FYNNEI come from the germline V gene. The CDR3 sequence is 17 residues long. The ends were cut back, 6 bases at V and 1 base at J, with 21 bases in the middle. Sequencing used immunoSEQ multiplex PCR; TCRdb keeps in-frame clones, though not all of them. This sample has some 150,000 clones, with 80% to 95% found just once. Regarding the study as a whole: Of the AZD1222 recipients, only 5 or 6 were seropositive at baseline. Nearly half of unique spike-specific TCRs reportedly avoided B.1.351 and B.1.1.7 mutated regions.

This clone was picked up one time. Its antigen is unidentified. The clonotype was recovered from an adult who received the AZD1222 COVID-19 vaccine. The V and J genes are TRBV2 and TRBJ1-1; D may be TRBD1 (6 bases). The source material was peripheral blood, sampled 28 days after the second AZD1222 dose. As DNA, the CDR3 is TGTGCCAGCAGCCCTACGGGACAAGGCATTGCGAACACTGAAGCTTTCTTT. Translation gives CASSPTGQGIANTEAFF.